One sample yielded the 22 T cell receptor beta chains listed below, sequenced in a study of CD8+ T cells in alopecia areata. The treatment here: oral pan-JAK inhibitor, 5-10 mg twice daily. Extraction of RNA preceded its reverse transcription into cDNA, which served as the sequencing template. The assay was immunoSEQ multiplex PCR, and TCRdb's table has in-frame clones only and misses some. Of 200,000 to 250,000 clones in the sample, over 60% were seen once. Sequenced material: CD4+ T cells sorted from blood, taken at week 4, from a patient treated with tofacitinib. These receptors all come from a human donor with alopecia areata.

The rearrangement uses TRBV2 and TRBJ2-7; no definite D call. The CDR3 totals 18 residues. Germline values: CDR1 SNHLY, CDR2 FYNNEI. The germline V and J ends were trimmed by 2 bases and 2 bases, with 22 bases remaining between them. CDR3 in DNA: TGTGCCAGCAGTGAAATCTTTCCGGGCTCGTGGATCCCCTACGAGCAGTACTTC. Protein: CASSEIFPGSWIPYEQYF.

This chain's CDR3 is CASSPGTNTQYF. The CDR3 DNA reads TGTGCCAGCAGTCCCGGGACGAATACGCAGTATTTT. V usage is TRBV2 and J usage is TRBJ2-3; D possibly matches TRBD1 or TRBD2 (5 bases each). V lost 5 bases and J 7 bases, leaving 10 bases between the germline ends. There are 12 residues in the CDR3. CDR1 and CDR2 from the germline V gene are SNHLY and FYNNEI.

CDR3 coding DNA: TGTGCCAGCAGCGTAGACACGGGAGGCGATTCACCCCTCCACTTT. Translated: CASSVDTGGDSPLHF. The chain is built from TRBV9 and TRBJ1-6, with D hard to call. Trimming cost V 0 bases and J 8 bases, with 12 bases left between them. The germline CDR1 and CDR2 sequences are SGDLS and YYNGEE. The CDR3 consists of 15 residues.

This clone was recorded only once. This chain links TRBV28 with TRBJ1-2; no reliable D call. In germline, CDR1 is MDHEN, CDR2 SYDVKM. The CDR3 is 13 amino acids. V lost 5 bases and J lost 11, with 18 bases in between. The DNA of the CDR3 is TGTGCCAGCAGTGGAGGTCCCCGGCTAAGGTACACCTTC. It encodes CASSGGPRLRYTF.

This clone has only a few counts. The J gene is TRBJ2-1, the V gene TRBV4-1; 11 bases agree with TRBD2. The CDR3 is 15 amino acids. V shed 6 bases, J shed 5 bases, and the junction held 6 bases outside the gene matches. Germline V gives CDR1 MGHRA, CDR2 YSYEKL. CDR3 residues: CASSSPTSGNNEQFF. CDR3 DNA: TGCGCCAGCAGTTCCCCGACTAGCGGGAACAATGAGCAGTTCTTC.

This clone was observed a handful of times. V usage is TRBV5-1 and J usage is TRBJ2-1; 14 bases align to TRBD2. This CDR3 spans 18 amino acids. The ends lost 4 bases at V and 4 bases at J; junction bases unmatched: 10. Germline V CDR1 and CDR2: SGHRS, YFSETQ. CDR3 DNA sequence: TGCGCCAGCAGCCCCTCCGGGACTAGCGGGGGAGGATACAATGAGCAGTTCTTC. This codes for CASSPSGTSGGGYNEQFF.

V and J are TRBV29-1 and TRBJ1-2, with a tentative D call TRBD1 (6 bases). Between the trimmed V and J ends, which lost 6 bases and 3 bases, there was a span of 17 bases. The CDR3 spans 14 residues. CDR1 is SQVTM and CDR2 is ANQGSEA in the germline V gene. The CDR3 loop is CSVGYRDTHYGYTF. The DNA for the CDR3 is TGCAGCGTCGGGTACCGGGACACACACTATGGCTACACCTTC.

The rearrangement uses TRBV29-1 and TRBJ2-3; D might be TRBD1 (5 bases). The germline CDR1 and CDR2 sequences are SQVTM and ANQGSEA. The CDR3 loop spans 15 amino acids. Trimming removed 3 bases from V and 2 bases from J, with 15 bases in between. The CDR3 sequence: CSVDWTRGNTDTQYF. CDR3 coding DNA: TGCAGCGTTGACTGGACAAGGGGCAACACAGATACGCAGTATTTT.

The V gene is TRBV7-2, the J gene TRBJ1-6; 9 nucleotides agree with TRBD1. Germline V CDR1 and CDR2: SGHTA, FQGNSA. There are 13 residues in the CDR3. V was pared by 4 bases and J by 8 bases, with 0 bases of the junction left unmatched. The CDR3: CASSWDRDSPLHF. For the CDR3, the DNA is TGTGCCAGCAGCTGGGACAGGGATTCACCCCTCCACTTT.

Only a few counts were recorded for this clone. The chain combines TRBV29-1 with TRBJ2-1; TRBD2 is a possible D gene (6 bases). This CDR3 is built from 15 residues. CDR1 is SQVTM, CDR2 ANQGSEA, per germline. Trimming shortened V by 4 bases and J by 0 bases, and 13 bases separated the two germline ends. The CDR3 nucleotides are TGCAGCGTTGCGGCGGGGCCCAGCTCCTACAATGAGCAGTTCTTC. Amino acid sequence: CSVAAGPSSYNEQFF.

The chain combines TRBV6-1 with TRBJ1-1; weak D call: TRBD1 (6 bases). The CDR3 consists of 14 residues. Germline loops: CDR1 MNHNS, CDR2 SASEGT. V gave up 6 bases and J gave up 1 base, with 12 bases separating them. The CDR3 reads CASSFKGGNTEAFF. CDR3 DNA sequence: TGTGCCAGCAGCTTCAAGGGGGGGAACACTGAAGCTTTCTTT.

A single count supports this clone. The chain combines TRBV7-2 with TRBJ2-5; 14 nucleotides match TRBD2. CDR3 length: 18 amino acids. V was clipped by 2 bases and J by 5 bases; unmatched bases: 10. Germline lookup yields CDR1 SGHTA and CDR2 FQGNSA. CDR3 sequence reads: CASSLPGLAGAGGETQYF. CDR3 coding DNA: TGTGCCAGCAGCTTACCGGGACTAGCGGGGGCTGGGGGGGAGACCCAGTACTTC.

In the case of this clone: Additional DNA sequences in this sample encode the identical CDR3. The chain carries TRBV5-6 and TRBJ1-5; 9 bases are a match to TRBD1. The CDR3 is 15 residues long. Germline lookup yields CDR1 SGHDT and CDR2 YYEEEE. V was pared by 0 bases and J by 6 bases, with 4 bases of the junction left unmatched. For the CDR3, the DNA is TGTGCCAGCAGCTTGGCGACAGGGGGGCGTCAGCCCCAGCATTTT. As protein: CASSLATGGRQPQHF.

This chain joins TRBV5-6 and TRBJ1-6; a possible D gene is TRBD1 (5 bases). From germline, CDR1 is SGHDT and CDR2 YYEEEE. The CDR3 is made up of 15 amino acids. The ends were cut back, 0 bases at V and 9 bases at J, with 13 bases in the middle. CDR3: CASSLAGQGGSPLHF. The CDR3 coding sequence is TGTGCCAGCAGCTTGGCTGGGCAGGGAGGTTCACCCCTCCACTTT.

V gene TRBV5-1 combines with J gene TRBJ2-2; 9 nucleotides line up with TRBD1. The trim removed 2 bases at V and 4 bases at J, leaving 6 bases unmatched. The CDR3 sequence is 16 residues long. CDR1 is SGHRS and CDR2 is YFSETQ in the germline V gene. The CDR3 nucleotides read TGCGCCAGCAGCTTAGGACAGGGGTTTGGCACCGGGGAGCTGTTTTTT. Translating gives CASSLGQGFGTGELFF.

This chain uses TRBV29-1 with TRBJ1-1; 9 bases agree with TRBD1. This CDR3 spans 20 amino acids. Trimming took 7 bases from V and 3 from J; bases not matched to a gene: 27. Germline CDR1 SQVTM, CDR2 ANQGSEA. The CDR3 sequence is CSASSQWGLKPGQGDTEAFF. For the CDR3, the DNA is TGCAGCGCTTCGTCGCAATGGGGCCTCAAACCGGGACAGGGAGACACTGAAGCTTTCTTT. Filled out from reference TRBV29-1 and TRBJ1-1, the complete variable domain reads SAVISQKPSRDICQRGTSLTIQCQVDSQVTMMFWYRQQPGQSLTLIATANQGSEATYESGFVIDKFPISRPNLTFSTLTVSNMSPEDSSIYLCSASSQWGLKPGQGDTEAFFGQGTRLTVV.

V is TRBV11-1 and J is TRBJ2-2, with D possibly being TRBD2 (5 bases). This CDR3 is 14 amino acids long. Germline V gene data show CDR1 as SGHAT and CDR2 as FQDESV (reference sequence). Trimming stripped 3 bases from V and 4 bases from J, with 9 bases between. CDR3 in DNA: TGTGCCAGCAGCTTGGACTTTCTCACCGGGGAGCTGTTTTTT. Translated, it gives CASSLDFLTGELFF.

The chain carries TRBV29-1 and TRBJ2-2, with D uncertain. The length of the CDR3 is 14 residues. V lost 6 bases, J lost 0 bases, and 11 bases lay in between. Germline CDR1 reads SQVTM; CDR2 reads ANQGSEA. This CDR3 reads CSVGTVANTGELFF. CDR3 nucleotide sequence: TGCAGCGTGGGTACGGTTGCGAACACCGGGGAGCTGTTTTTT.

CDR3 residues: CASSQDLGPYEQYF. In nucleotides, the CDR3 is TGCGCCAGCAGCCAAGATCTCGGTCCCTACGAGCAGTACTTC. This chain connects TRBV4-3 to TRBJ2-7; D not resolved. Germline V gene data show CDR1 as LGHNA and CDR2 as YSLEER. V gave up 0 bases and J gave up 2 bases, with 8 bases separating them. This CDR3 region has 14 residues.

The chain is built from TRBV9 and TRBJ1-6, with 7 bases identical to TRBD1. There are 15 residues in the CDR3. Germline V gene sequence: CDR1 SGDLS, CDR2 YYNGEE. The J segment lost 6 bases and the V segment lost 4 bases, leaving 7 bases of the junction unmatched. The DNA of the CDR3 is TGTGCCAGCAGCCCCCGGACAGGCGCTAATTCACCCCTCCACTTT. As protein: CASSPRTGANSPLHF.

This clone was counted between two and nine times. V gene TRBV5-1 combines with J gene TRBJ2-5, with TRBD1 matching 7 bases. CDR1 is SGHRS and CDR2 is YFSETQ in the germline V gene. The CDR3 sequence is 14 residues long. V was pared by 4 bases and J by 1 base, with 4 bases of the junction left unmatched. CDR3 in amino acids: CASSTGTVQETQYF. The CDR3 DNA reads TGCGCCAGCAGCACTGGGACAGTCCAAGAGACCCAGTACTTC.

CDR3 loop: CASSLQGYGYTF. In nucleotides, the CDR3 is TGTGCCAGCAGCTTACAGGGCTATGGCTACACCTTC. The chain has TRBV7-9 and TRBJ1-2, with D possibly being TRBD1 (5 bases). The germline CDR1 and CDR2 sequences are SEHNR and FQNEAQ (reference sequence). This CDR3 comprises 12 residues. The germline V and J ends were trimmed by 2 bases and 4 bases, with 5 bases remaining between them.